The 26 T cell receptor beta chains given below trace back to one sample, sequenced in a study of T cell responses to AZD1222 COVID-19 vaccine (dated by TCRdb to 2020 to 2023). Library preparation used the immunoSEQ multiplex PCR assay. TCRdb holds this immuneACCESS table with in-frame rearrangements only. Some clones are missing; in checked studies, unresolved V genes explain under half, and the rest has no known cause. This sample has about 200,000 clones in its table, and roughly 92% of those were observed once. Clones ranked in the top ten supply less than 1.2% of the sample. The sample's time point label, decoded: about 28 days (+/-7) after the second vaccine dose. The source was peripheral blood, collected 28 days after the second AZD1222 dose. The origin of the receptors is an adult who received the AZD1222 COVID-19 vaccine.

This chain connects TRBV21-1 to TRBJ2-7; the table's D call, TRBD2, was not checked against the DNA. TRBV21-1 is termed a pseudogene. The CDR3 is 14 amino acids. The CDR3 loop is CASRREGMGGGKYF. The CDR3 bases are TGTGCCAGCAGAAGGGAGGGTATGGGGGGAGGCAAGTACTTC.

V is TRBV9 and J is TRBJ1-2; TRBD1 aligns across 8 bases. Trimming took 1 base from V and 2 from J; bases not matched to a gene: 7. The CDR3 length is 16 residues. CDR1 SGDLS and CDR2 YYNGEE come from the germline V gene. This CDR3 is CASSVSLTGGNYGYTF. For the CDR3, the DNA is TGTGCCAGCAGCGTAAGTCTTACAGGGGGAAACTATGGCTACACCTTC. The full variable domain, completed using reference TRBV9 and TRBJ1-2, is DSGVTQTPKHLITATGQRVTLRCSPRSGDLSVYWYQQSLDQGLQFLIQYYNGEERAKGNILERFSAQQFPDLHSELNLSSLELGDSALYFCASSVSLTGGNYGYTFGSGTRLTVV.

The genes are TRBV6-5 and TRBJ1-2; 7 positions agree with TRBD1. Germline CDR1 MNHEY, CDR2 SVGAGI. CDR3 length equals 14 residues. Unmatched junction bases numbered 9, after V lost 8 bases and J lost 3 bases. As DNA, the CDR3 is TGTGCCAGCCGACGAACAGGGGACGACTATGGCTACACCTTC. It is translated as CASRRTGDDYGYTF.

The chain employs TRBV20-1 and TRBJ1-5; D gene unclear. Germline assignment: CDR1 DFQATT and CDR2 SNEGSKA (reference sequence). The CDR3 length is 16 residues. Trimming removed 3 bases at V and 0 bases at J, with 15 bases between. Here the CDR3 reads CSASRRVGYSNQPQHF. The CDR3 DNA reads as TGCAGTGCTAGTCGAAGGGTGGGGTATAGCAATCAGCCCCAGCATTTT.

This rearrangement joins TRBV6-5 to TRBJ1-5; no firm D call. The germline gives CDR1 MNHEY, CDR2 SVGAGI. This CDR3 is 13 amino acids long. Between the trimmed V and J ends, which lost 5 bases and 5 bases, there was a span of 10 bases. In DNA, the CDR3 is TGTGCCAGCAGTAGAGACCAATATCAGCCCCAGCATTTT. This encodes CASSRDQYQPQHF.

This clone was detected only once. The V call is TRBV5-1, the J call TRBJ2-3; perhaps TRBD2 as D (5 bases). The V end lost 6 bases, the J end lost 2 bases, and 16 bases lay between the germline ends. CDR3 length: 15 residues. The germline V gene has CDR1 SGHRS and CDR2 YFSETQ. CDR3 DNA sequence: TGCGCCAGCAACCTCGGACTCAGGAACACAGATACGCAGTATTTT. Protein sequence: CASNLGLRNTDTQYF.

V gene TRBV6-4 combines with J gene TRBJ1-6; 7 bases agree with TRBD1. The CDR3 sequence is 14 residues long. With 7 bases clipped from V and 6 bases from J, the junction kept 6 bases outside the gene matches. The V gene's germline CDR1 is MRHNA and CDR2 SNTAGT. In nucleotides, the CDR3 is TGTGCCAGCATCCTACGGGACAGTAATTCACCCCTCCACTTT. This translates into CASILRDSNSPLHF.

The V call is TRBV24-1, the J call TRBJ2-5; no firm D call. The CDR3 extends over 13 amino acids. Germline V gene data show CDR1 as KGHDR and CDR2 as SFDVKD. The ends were cut back, 4 bases at V and 3 bases at J, with 8 bases in the middle. The CDR3 spells CATSDNLKETQYF. CDR3 nucleotides: TGTGCCACCAGTGACAATCTTAAAGAGACCCAGTACTTC.

CDR3 loop: CASSQDLNQPQHF. CDR3 sequence (DNA): TGTGCCAGCAGCCAAGATTTGAATCAGCCCCAGCATTTT. The genes are TRBV3-1 (or the pseudogene TRBV3-2) and TRBJ1-5; no clear D gene. Trimming cost V 0 bases and J 4 bases, with 4 bases left between them. The CDR3 is 13 residues long. From germline, CDR1 is LGHDT and CDR2 YNNKEL (reference sequence).

The genes are TRBV6-2 or TRBV6-3 and TRBJ1-5, with TRBD1 as a possible D gene (5 bases). The length of the CDR3 is 15 residues. Germline V lookup: CDR1 MNHEY, CDR2 SVGEGT. Trimming left V 5 bases short and J 1 base short, with 12 bases between. The CDR3 coding sequence is TGTGCCAGCAGTGGAGGGGCTTTCAGCAATCAGCCCCAGCATTTT. Its protein product is CASSGGAFSNQPQHF.

This clone was seen more than once but under ten times. The chain carries TRBV5-4 and TRBJ2-1, with 9 bases matching TRBD2. CDR3 length: 14 residues. V trimming: 1 base; J trimming: 9 bases; junction bases outside the gene matches: 5. Germline assignment: CDR1 SGHNT and CDR2 YYREEE (reference sequence). Here the CDR3 reads CASSLIGTSCEQFF. The CDR3 nucleotides are TGTGCCAGCAGCTTGATCGGGACTAGCTGTGAGCAGTTCTTC. Full variable domain (missing parts from reference TRBV5-4 and TRBJ2-1): ETGVTQSPTHLIKTRGQQVTLRCSSQSGHNTVSWYQQALGQGPQFIFQYYREEENGRGNFPPRFSGLQFPNYSSELNVNALELDDSALYLCASSLIGTSCEQFFGPGTRLTVL.

The chain recombines TRBV12-5 with TRBJ2-1; TRBD2 aligns across 13 bases. V gave up 5 bases and J gave up 6 bases; unmatched junction bases: 7. Germline CDR1 is LGHNT and CDR2 is FRNRAP. The CDR3 runs 16 residues. CDR3 sequence: CASGPTSGGAPNEQFF. The CDR3 DNA follows: TGTGCTAGTGGTCCAACTAGCGGGGGGGCCCCCAATGAGCAGTTCTTC.

The rearrangement joins TRBV7-2 to TRBJ2-1, with 10 bases aligning to TRBD2. Per germline, CDR1 SGHTA and CDR2 FQGNSA. The CDR3 has 15 amino acids. J lost 6 bases, V lost 7 bases, and 9 bases had no gene match. CDR3 sequence (DNA): TGTGCCAGCAAAATAAGCGGGGGGGCGCGCAATGAGCAGTTCTTC. Residues: CASKISGGARNEQFF. Combining the CDR3 with reference TRBV7-2 and TRBJ2-1 gives the whole variable domain GAGVSQSPSNKVTEKGKDVELRCDPISGHTALYWYRQSLGQGLEFLIYFQGNSAPDKSGLPSDRFSAERTGGSVSTLTIQRTQQEDSAVYLCASKISGGARNEQFFGPGTRLTVL.

The J gene is TRBJ1-5, the V gene TRBV6-1; D is unclear. Trimming took 0 bases from V and 7 from J, leaving 16 bases between them. Per the germline V gene, CDR1 is MNHNS and CDR2 is SASEGT. The CDR3 covers 16 residues. This CDR3 is CASSEALRRAGQPQHF. CDR3 nucleotides: TGTGCCAGCAGTGAAGCGCTTAGGAGGGCCGGACAGCCCCAGCATTTT.

This clone was observed a few times. The chain joins TRBV4-3 to TRBJ1-4, with a tentative D call TRBD1 (5 bases). The CDR3 runs 16 residues. Trimming cost V 0 bases and J 5 bases, with 13 bases left between them. CDR1 LGHNA and CDR2 YSLEER come from the germline V gene. The CDR3 sequence: CASSQDLQGLNEKLFF. CDR3 nucleotides: TGCGCCAGCAGCCAAGATCTGCAGGGTCTGAATGAAAAACTGTTTTTT.

This chain uses TRBV9 with TRBJ2-1, with a possible D match to TRBD1 (5 bases). The germline CDR1 and CDR2 sequences are SGDLS and YYNGEE. This CDR3 is 15 amino acids long. The V gene lost 0 bases and the J gene lost 3 bases, with 10 bases spanning the gap. The DNA of the CDR3 is TGTGCCAGCAGCGTAGCAGGGCTCGACTACAATGAGCAGTTCTTC. As protein: CASSVAGLDYNEQFF.

This clone is a singleton in its sample. This chain connects TRBV2 to TRBJ1-2; D is uncertain. The germline V and J ends were trimmed by 2 bases and 4 bases, with 14 bases remaining between them. Germline CDR1 is SNHLY and CDR2 is FYNNEI. The CDR3 sequence is 15 residues long. CDR3 sequence (DNA): TGTGCCAGCAGTGAAACGATGACCTCCGGCTATGGCTACACCTTC. Protein sequence: CASSETMTSGYGYTF.

The chain couples TRBV5-6 to TRBJ1-3, with D hard to call. V was pared by 1 base and J by 0 bases, with 5 bases between. The CDR3 has 14 residues. CDR1 is SGHDT and CDR2 is YYEEEE in the germline V gene. The chain's CDR3 is CASSLYSSGNTIYF. For the CDR3, the DNA is TGTGCCAGCAGCTTGTACAGCTCTGGAAACACCATATATTTT.

This clone showed up just once. The chain carries TRBV27 and TRBJ2-3; D is unresolved. The V end lost 6 bases, the J end lost 8 bases, and 9 bases lay between the germline ends. The CDR3 spans 11 residues. CDR1 and CDR2 from the germline V gene are MNHEY and SMNVEV (reference sequence). The CDR3 here is CASSDAVTQYF. The CDR3 DNA follows: TGTGCCAGCAGCGATGCCGTTACGCAGTATTTT.

This clone came up once. V is TRBV5-4 and J is TRBJ1-2; maybe TRBD1 (6 bases). Germline V lookup: CDR1 SGHNT, CDR2 YYREEE (reference sequence). CDR3 length: 15 residues. The ends were cut back, 0 bases at V and 9 bases at J, with 18 bases in the middle. DNA of the CDR3: TGTGCCAGCAGCTTGGAACAGGGTCTCGTTCGGAGCTACACCTTC. As protein: CASSLEQGLVRSYTF.

This chain joins TRBV4-2 and TRBJ2-1, with TRBD1 matching over 7 bases. This CDR3 spans 15 amino acids. J lost 5 bases, V lost 3 bases, and 7 bases had no gene match. The germline gives CDR1 LGHNA, CDR2 YNFKEQ. CDR3 residues: CASSHRTGTNNEQFF. The CDR3 region has the DNA TGTGCCAGCAGCCATCGGACAGGAACAAACAATGAGCAGTTCTTC.

Only one count was recorded for this clone. The CDR3 here is CASSLSPSGGTETQYF. As DNA, the CDR3 is TGCGCCAGCAGCTTGTCCCCTAGCGGGGGTACCGAGACCCAGTACTTC. This chain joins TRBV5-1 and TRBJ2-5; 10 bases match TRBD2. The germline V gene has CDR1 SGHRS and CDR2 YFSETQ. Germline trimming cut 1 base from V and 5 bases from J; bases unmatched to any gene: 8. CDR3 size: 16 residues.

The J gene is TRBJ1-1, the V gene TRBV30, with no clear D. Trimming shortened V by 0 bases and J by 12 bases, and 11 bases separated the two germline ends. Germline V gene lookup returns CDR1 GTSNPN and CDR2 SVGIG (reference sequence). The CDR3 covers 11 residues. The CDR3 region has the DNA TGTGCCTGGAGTGTAAACCTGGTACCTTTCTTT. Residues: CAWSVNLVPFF.

The gene calls are TRBV6-5 and TRBJ1-1; TRBD1 matches at 7 bases. V was clipped by 6 bases and J by 5 bases; unmatched bases: 9. Germline V gene lookup returns CDR1 MNHEY and CDR2 SVGAGI. This CDR3 contains 14 residues. CDR3 coding DNA: TGTGCCAGCAGGTCGACAGGGTGGGGAACTGAAGCTTTCTTT. Its protein is CASRSTGWGTEAFF.

The rearrangement joins TRBV21-1 to TRBJ1-4. TRBV21-1 is flagged as a pseudogene. The CDR3 runs to 16 residues. The CDR3 nucleotides are TGTGCCAGCCTCTCCGGGGGGGGTTCGGCTAATGAAAAACTGTTTTTT. The encoded protein is CASLSGGGSANEKLFF.

The chain has TRBV11-2 and TRBJ1-3; D gene unclear. CDR3 length equals 13 residues. The germline V and J ends were trimmed by 5 bases and 8 bases, with 13 bases remaining between them. Germline V lookup: CDR1 SGHAT, CDR2 FQNNGV. The CDR3 sequence: CASSPPPGYTIYF. CDR3 bases: TGTGCCAGCAGCCCTCCCCCTGGCTACACCATATATTTT.